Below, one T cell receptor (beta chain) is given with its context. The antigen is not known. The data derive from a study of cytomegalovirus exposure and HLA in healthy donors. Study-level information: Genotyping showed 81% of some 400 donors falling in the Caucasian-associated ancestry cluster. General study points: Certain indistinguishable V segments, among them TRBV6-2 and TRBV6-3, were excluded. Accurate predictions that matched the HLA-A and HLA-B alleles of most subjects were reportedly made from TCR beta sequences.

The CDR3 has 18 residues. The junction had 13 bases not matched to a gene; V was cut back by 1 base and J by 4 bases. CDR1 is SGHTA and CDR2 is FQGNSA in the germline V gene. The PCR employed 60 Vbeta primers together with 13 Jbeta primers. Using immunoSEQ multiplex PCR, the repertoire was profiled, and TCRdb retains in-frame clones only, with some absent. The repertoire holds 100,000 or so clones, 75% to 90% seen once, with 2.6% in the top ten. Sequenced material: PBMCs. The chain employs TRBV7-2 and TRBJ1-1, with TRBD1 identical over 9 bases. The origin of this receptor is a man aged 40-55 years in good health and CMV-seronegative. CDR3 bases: TGTGCCAGCAGCTTAGTAGTTTCGGACAGGGGATCCGGCACTGAAGCTTTCTTT. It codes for CASSLVVSDRGSGTEAFF.